This T cell receptor beta chain was retrieved from a study of blood T cell repertoires in COVID-19. Cohorts were based on clinical histories the participants reported. This clone was counted a few times. The protocol was immunoSEQ multiplex PCR, while the TCRdb copy is restricted to in-frame clones and leaves out a portion. The sample lists 350,000 to 400,000 clones; about 90% were seen once. Per the germline V gene, CDR1 is SEHNR and CDR2 is FQNEAQ (reference sequence). This CDR3 has 14 amino acids. V lost 5 bases, J lost 8 bases, and 8 bases stayed unmatched. The receptor comes from a woman in her 30s who had recovered from COVID-19. V gene TRBV7-9 combines with J gene TRBJ2-1; 8 nucleotides match TRBD2. Sequencing was done on a sample of PBMCs or T cells enriched from blood (not recorded which). CDR3 in amino acids: CASSIQRERDEQFF. The CDR3 DNA sequence: TGTGCCAGCAGCATCCAGCGGGAGCGGGATGAGCAGTTCTTC.